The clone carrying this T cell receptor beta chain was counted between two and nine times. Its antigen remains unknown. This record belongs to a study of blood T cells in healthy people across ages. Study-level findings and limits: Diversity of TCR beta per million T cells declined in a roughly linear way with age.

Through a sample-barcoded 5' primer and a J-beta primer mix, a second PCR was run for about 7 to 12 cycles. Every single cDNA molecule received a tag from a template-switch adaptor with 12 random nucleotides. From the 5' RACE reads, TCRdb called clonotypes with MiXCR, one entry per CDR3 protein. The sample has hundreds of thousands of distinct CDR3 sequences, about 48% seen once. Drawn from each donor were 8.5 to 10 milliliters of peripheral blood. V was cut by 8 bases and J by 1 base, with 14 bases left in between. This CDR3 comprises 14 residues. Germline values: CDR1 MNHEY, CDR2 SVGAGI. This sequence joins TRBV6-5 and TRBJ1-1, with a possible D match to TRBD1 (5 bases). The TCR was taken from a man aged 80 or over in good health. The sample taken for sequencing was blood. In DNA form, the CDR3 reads TGTGCCAGCTCCGCCGGGGGTCCGAACACTGAAGCTTTCTTT. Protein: CASSAGGPNTEAFF.